These 10 T cell receptor beta chains came from one sample sequenced in a study of T cell changes during pregnancy in multiple sclerosis. Clones were read by immunoSEQ multiplex PCR, and TCRdb kept only the in-frame ones, dropping some. The profile shows tens of thousands of clones, 85% to 95% of them singletons. The sample consisted of CD4+ T cells from peripheral blood mononuclear cells, taken in the third trimester of pregnancy. All receptors come from a female donor with multiple sclerosis, enrolled in a pregnancy study.

This clone was counted a few times. The genes are TRBV29-1 and TRBJ2-1; 9 nucleotides match TRBD2. CDR3 length: 13 amino acids. Per germline, CDR1 SQVTM and CDR2 ANQGSEA. V was pared by 7 bases and J by 9 bases, with 10 bases of the junction left unmatched. The chain's CDR3 is CSALLAGASEQFF. DNA of the CDR3: TGCAGCGCCCTCTTAGCGGGAGCGAGTGAGCAGTTCTTC.

This clone has just a few counts. The chain links TRBV29-1 to TRBJ1-1; D uncertain. This CDR3 has 13 residues. Trimming left V 7 bases short and J 2 bases short, with 14 bases between. Looked up from germline, CDR1 is SQVTM and CDR2 is ANQGSEA. The CDR3 region is CSATPTPNTEAFF. The CDR3 DNA follows: TGCAGCGCAACGCCGACACCTAACACTGAAGCTTTCTTT.

Only one count was recorded for this clone. The CDR3, as DNA: TGTGCCAGCAGCTTGTTAACTAGCGGGAGGGGAGAGCAGTTCTTC. As protein: CASSLLTSGRGEQFF. V gene TRBV5-5 combines with J gene TRBJ2-1; 13 positions match TRBD2. The V gene end was trimmed by 1 base and the J gene end by 10 bases; junction bases not matched to a gene: 5. The CDR3 is made up of 15 amino acids. CDR1 and CDR2 from the germline V gene are SGHKS and YYEKEE (reference sequence).

CDR3 sequence (DNA): TGTGCCAGCAGCCCACATAAGACGAACACCGGGGAGCTGTTTTTT. As protein: CASSPHKTNTGELFF. The chain combines TRBV7-9 with TRBJ2-2; D uncertain. The germline V gene has CDR1 SEHNR and CDR2 FQNEAQ (reference sequence). CDR3 length equals 15 residues. Trimming shortened V by 5 bases and J by 0 bases, and 10 bases separated the two germline ends.

The CDR3 loop reads CASTGRRSGANVLTF. For the CDR3, the DNA is TGTGCCAGCACTGGACGGAGGTCTGGGGCCAACGTCCTGACTTTC. This sequence joins TRBV25-1 and TRBJ2-6, with a possible D match to TRBD2 (5 bases). CDR1 and CDR2 (germline): MGHDK, SYGVNS. V dropped 7 bases and J dropped 1 base, with 11 bases sitting between them. The CDR3 runs 15 residues.

This chain joins TRBV28 and TRBJ1-4; D is undetermined. The V end lost 6 bases, the J end lost 5 bases, and 13 bases lay between the germline ends. Germline CDR1 is MDHEN and CDR2 is SYDVKM. CDR3 size: 14 residues. CDR3 DNA: TGTGCCAGCAGCCCAAGCGGTCCCAATGAAAAACTGTTTTTT. The encoded protein is CASSPSGPNEKLFF.

The V gene is TRBV28, the J gene TRBJ2-7, with 11 bases aligning to TRBD1. CDR1 is MDHEN, CDR2 SYDVKM, per germline. The CDR3 consists of 16 residues. The V and J ends lost 5 bases and 2 bases, in that order; junction bases with no gene match: 8. The CDR3 DNA reads as TGTGCCAGCAGTCCTCGGACAGGGGGCATCACCTACGAGCAGTACTTC. Translation: CASSPRTGGITYEQYF.

The chain carries TRBV5-1 and TRBJ2-5, with TRBD1 as a possible D gene (5 bases). The CDR3 is 16 residues long. Trimming stripped 4 bases from V and 4 bases from J, with 20 bases between. Germline V gene lookup returns CDR1 SGHRS and CDR2 YFSETQ. CDR3 in DNA: TGCGCCAGCAGCCCTGGGATGCGCCAGGGTAGAGAGACCCAGTACTTC. Its protein is CASSPGMRQGRETQYF.

The chain links TRBV2 to TRBJ2-1, with TRBD2 matching 8 bases. The V gene end was trimmed by 6 bases and the J gene end by 1 base; junction bases not matched to a gene: 5. CDR3 length equals 15 residues. The germline CDR1 and CDR2 sequences are SNHLY and FYNNEI. The DNA for the CDR3 is TGTGCCAGCAGCGCCTTAGCGGGGTCCTACAATGAGCAGTTCTTC. This encodes CASSALAGSYNEQFF.

The CDR3 is CASRQSGANVLTF. CDR3 coding DNA: TGTGCCAGCCGACAATCCGGGGCCAACGTCCTGACTTTC. This chain uses TRBV28 with TRBJ2-6; D unclear. Germline CDR1 and CDR2: MDHEN and SYDVKM. The CDR3 has 13 amino acids. With 8 bases removed from V and 4 bases from J, the gap between germline ends came to 9 bases.